This T cell receptor beta chain was sequenced in a study of blood T cell repertoires in COVID-19. Participants were placed into cohorts based on the clinical history they reported. Cohort 3 recovered donors had two negative PCRs, clearance, or symptom resolution. The assay was immunoSEQ multiplex PCR, and TCRdb's table has in-frame clones only and misses some. The sample comprises 300,000 or so clones, approximately 84% of which are singletons, and 10% rests with the top ten. J gave up 4 bases and V 2 bases, and 3 bases lay outside the gene matches. The CDR3 covers 15 residues. Germline CDR1 WSHSY, CDR2 SAAADI.

Material: PBMCs or T cells enriched from blood (not recorded which). V is TRBV10-2 and J is TRBJ1-5; 9 nucleotides agree with TRBD1. The TCR sequence derives from a woman between 18 and 30 years old who had recovered from COVID-19. This CDR3 reads CASSEADRGNQPQHF. CDR3 DNA: TGCGCCAGCAGTGAGGCAGACAGGGGGAATCAGCCCCAGCATTTT.